This T cell receptor beta chain was profiled in a study of cytomegalovirus exposure and HLA in healthy donors (TCRdb year 2017). Broadly, across the study: An earlier analysis of approximately 590 of the donors reported approximately 270 Gb of sequence data and 120 million or so unique TCR beta sequences from some 180 million T cells. Roughly 320 gigabases of sequencing data and 70 million to 95 million unique TCR sequences made up an early release that covered several hundred HLA-typed donors. Of the roughly 400 genotyped donors, 65% to 90% were placed in the genetic ancestry cluster associated with self-reported Caucasian donors. The study aimed to test whether signatures of past pathogen exposure could be identified by cataloging public T cell receptors. The study used immunosequencing to profile the T cell repertoires of some 600 subjects and linked those repertoires to cytomegalovirus serostatus. Besides the first cohort of some 670 subjects, a separate validation cohort made up of 120 different subjects was used. The study combined high-throughput TCR immunosequencing, statistical association of individual TCRs with disease status, and machine learning to predict cytomegalovirus infection status. In a later analysis, previously published TCR beta repertoires from 550 to 700 donors were re-analyzed and high-resolution HLA genotyping was added so that TCR occurrence patterns could be studied. Rather than drawing on any new phenotypic data, the later analysis identified candidate immune exposures from TCR beta sequences and the way those sequences occurred across donors. In an earlier analysis of 500 to 650 of the donors, high-throughput TCR beta sequencing was used to judge whether each TCR beta V gene segment behaved as functional or pseudogenic. Donor age, sex, ethnicity and CMV serostatus were compiled alongside the repertoire data. Genome-wide SNP genotypes for about 65% of the roughly 670 donors were used in a later genetic analysis, which treated that subset as a discovery cohort. All discovery cohort repertoires had been generated using a single sequencing platform. HLA typing included class I and class II loci at four-digit resolution. Typing coverage differed by locus: A, B, C, DRB1 and DQB1 were typed in roughly 620-630 donors, DQA1 in about 500, DPA1 in over 600, and DPB1 in about 450. Four or five DR-DQ haplotypes were handled as single units for association and clustering because linkage in the cohort was strong. Among some 400 genotyped donors of the cohort, an average of approximately 220,000 unique TCR beta nucleotide sequences was sequenced per donor, of which about 18% were non-productive.

The germline V gene gives CDR1 as MGHRA and CDR2 as YSYEKL. The CDR3 covers 12 residues, taking in both the cysteine and the phenylalanine. Left in the record is the CDR3 DNA by itself, 36 bases read in frame from the first base. A distance of 6 bases separates the germline ends of V and J, which lose 0 bases and 6 bases respectively. The cohort comprised hundreds of healthy bone marrow donors. At the time of sampling, all cohort members were nominally healthy, though unrecorded immune exposures were likely present. The donor was CMV seropositive and was included in the group of 250 to 300 seropositive cohort members. A peripheral blood sample was collected from each donor, and TCR beta sequencing was performed on peripheral blood mononuclear cells. The Qiagen DNeasy Blood Extraction Kit was used to extract genomic DNA from the blood cell samples. This clone was detected a few times. The specificity of this receptor is unknown. The sample holds no much larger clone one base away, and base qualities are not on file.

Broad study findings and their caveats: A later genetic analysis reported fewer N-insertions in productive TCRs among donors in an Asian-associated ancestry cluster than the roughly 720-donor mean. In vitro tests confirmed that a few of the cytomegalovirus-associated TCR beta chains recognize cytomegalovirus antigens. Specific HLA alleles were associated with roughly 17,000 TCR beta sequences at a false discovery rate of 0.05 in a later analysis. V-gene and J-gene trimming of TCR beta chains was associated with a missense DCLRE1C variant in a later genetic analysis, and the association was replicated in an independent cohort. Several of the top co-occurrence clusters appeared to be linked to parvovirus B19, influenza, CMV and Epstein-Barr virus, according to a later analysis. Assigning TCR associations to individual alleles was difficult when HLA alleles, especially DR and DQ, strongly co-occurred. The cohort was sequenced for TCR beta chains only, and without alpha or paired-chain data the features that could be detected were limited. In a later analysis, HLA-associated TCR beta chains were found to be more clonally expanded and to have lower generation probabilities than equally common non-associated chains. Because counts were too low, seventeen rarely observed V segments, including chromosome 9 orphons, were excluded from the earlier analysis of some 540 of the donors. Most TCR sequences were observed very rarely across donors, whereas some public TCRs were present in many individuals. In both the original and validation cohorts, the classifier was reported to diagnose cytomegalovirus status with high specificity and sensitivity. A total of 150 to 200 TCR beta chains were listed by the study as associated with cytomegalovirus. A further reported finding was that TCR beta sequences accurately predicted the HLA-A and HLA-B alleles for most subjects in the first cohort. Most CMV-associated TCR beta chains appeared to be HLA-restricted in a later analysis, and the HLA associations seemed to be driven largely by CMV exposure. Linkage disequilibrium might explain the correlated functional status among segregating V segments, but an unknown experimental factor could not be excluded. The sequencing pipeline was judged likely to have produced a cluster of highly shared sequence variants as a technical artifact. A later analysis found that TCR association rates varied across HLA loci, with DRB1 alleles showing the most associated TCRs and HLA-C alleles the fewest. Immune exposure information for the cohort was limited to CMV serostatus. Because HLA typing was missing for some donors at each locus, association tests included only the typed subset. The presence/absence analyses assumed that sequencing depth was roughly uniform across donors, and that assumption may not be true. The authors suggested that the approach could potentially be extended to other disease states and immunological phenotypes. Some IMGT-functional V segments, including TRBV6-2 and TRBV6-3, could not be distinguished by the 87-base-pair reads and were therefore excluded. In an earlier analysis of 500 to 650 of the donors, most TCR beta V segments appeared in productive rearrangements about 90% or about 30% of the time, broadly matching IMGT annotations.

The protocol used for the library was the immunoSEQ multiplex PCR assay. For the multiplex PCR, a mixture combining 60 forward primers for TCR Vbeta segments and 13 reverse primers for TCR Jbeta segments was used. The CDR3 region of rearranged TCR beta genes was amplified from genomic DNA by a multiplex PCR assay. The Illumina HiSeq System was used to sequence the amplified TCR beta libraries as 87-base-pair reads. The authors' analysis ran thus. A later analysis counted tens of millions of unique TCR beta chains across the 550 to 750 repertoires, and approximately 11 million of these chains were shared by at least two donors. Raw reads were error-corrected and collapsed into unique sequences by a nearest-neighbor algorithm in which closely related sequences were merged to remove PCR and sequencing errors. Alignment of CDR3 sequences to IMGT reference sequences was used to assign V, D and J gene segments. For a sequence to be retained, a match of at least six nucleotides was required to both a V gene segment and a J gene segment. Rearrangements were classified as productive when the CDR3 lacked stop codons and remained in frame with V and J, and all other rearrangements were classified as non-productive. CDR3 was defined by IMGT convention, running from the second conserved V-encoded cysteine to the conserved J-encoded phenylalanine. The earlier analysis of about 590 of the donors excluded sequences that lacked an unambiguous match to a single V gene segment. An earlier analysis of just under 600 of the donors called V segments functional above 56.7% productive rearrangements and segregating when the between-donor standard deviation exceeded 5%. A statistical classification framework was built for diagnosing cytomegalovirus status from the catalog of TCR beta chain sequences. In a later analysis, TCR nucleotide sequences were compared against IMGT/GENE-DB human TR gene sequences so that V and J genes could be assigned. The TCRdist pipeline was used in a later analysis to assign CDR3 sequences and most-parsimonious VDJ recombination scenarios. A later analysis defined each TCR beta chain by its CDR3 amino acid sequence plus V-gene family, and excluded reads lacking a unique V-gene family. To address suspected cross-contamination and a sequencing artifact, a later analysis removed over 500 highly shared, low-generation-probability nucleotide sequences. In a later analysis, a clonal expansion index was calculated for each public chain from normalized within-repertoire ranks of inferred template counts. In a later analysis, generation probabilities were computed with a VDJ recombination model fitted to out-of-frame rearrangements, and the resulting probabilities were checked against IGoR. A later analysis scored TCR-TCR, TCR-HLA and TCR-CMV co-occurrence with hypergeometric tests, applying a repertoire-size bias correction to TCR pairs. To estimate false discovery rates, a later analysis permuted the HLA or CMV assignments 20 times. A later analysis grouped co-occurring TCRs with DBSCAN, adding TCRdist sequence similarity when clustering within HLA-allele-positive subsets. Repertoires with fewer than 30,000 or more than 120,000 public chains were left out of co-occurrence clustering, as were about 5 repertoires with anomalous nucleotide sharing. The clones in this table, taken by TCRdb from immuneACCESS, are in-frame only. Not every clone is retained; where verified, under half of the shortfall comes from an unresolved V gene, and the cause of the rest is unknown. That table supplies the V and J calls and clone size; D and trimming were determined from the DNA. This sample comprises 100,000 or so clones, around 79% of them detected only once. The ten largest clonotypes hold 4.6% of the sample.

Rearrangement joined TRBV4-1 to TRBJ2-7, with the identity of the D gene unclear. The clonotype was recovered from a woman in her thirties or forties in good health and CMV-seropositive. The source material was PBMCs. The DNA is as follows: TGCGCCAGCAGCCAAGATATCGGCGAGCAGTACTTC. This gives the protein CASSQDIGEQYF.